Following are 23 T cell receptor beta chains from one sample sequenced in a study of blood T cell repertoires in COVID-19. Sequencing was performed with immunoSEQ multiplex PCR; in TCRdb, only in-frame clones are kept and a portion is missing. The profile shows approximately 300,000 clones, 75% to 90% of them singletons. The material sequenced was PBMCs or T cells enriched from blood (not recorded which). The receptors were sampled from a man between 60 and 75 years old who had recovered from COVID-19.

The chain employs TRBV5-1 and TRBJ2-3; tentatively, D is TRBD2 (5 bases). Germline-derived CDR1 and CDR2 are SGHRS and YFSETQ. This CDR3 region has 15 residues. The V and J ends lost 1 base and 2 bases respectively, with 11 bases between them. In DNA, the CDR3 is TGCGCCAGCAGCTTGTTCCGGGATAACACAGATACGCAGTATTTT. Its translation is CASSLFRDNTDTQYF.

The rearrangement links TRBV4-1 to TRBJ2-7; D is unclear. V was shortened by 1 base and J by 3 bases, with 10 bases between the two germline ends. The CDR3 consists of 14 residues. Germline CDR1 reads MGHRA; CDR2 reads YSYEKL. The CDR3 loop is CASSQVDLGYEQYF. The CDR3 DNA reads TGCGCCAGCAGCCAAGTAGATCTTGGCTACGAGCAGTACTTC.

V gene TRBV6-5 combines with J gene TRBJ2-5; 8 bases align to TRBD1. This CDR3 has 15 residues. Germline CDR1 and CDR2: MNHEY and SVGAGI. V dropped 6 bases and J dropped 2; count of bases not matched to a gene: 8. CDR3 loop: CASSRQGLGQETQYF. CDR3 sequence (DNA): TGTGCCAGCAGCCGACAGGGGCTGGGACAAGAGACCCAGTACTTC.

The CDR3 coding sequence is TGTGCCAGCAGCTTAGCGGCGGGGGCTATTGAGCAGTTCTTC. It encodes CASSLAAGAIEQFF. The chain combines TRBV7-9 with TRBJ2-1; perhaps TRBD2 as D (7 bases). This CDR3 has 14 amino acids. In germline, CDR1 is SEHNR, CDR2 FQNEAQ (reference sequence). V was clipped by 0 bases and J by 9 bases, with 12 bases between them.

This chain links TRBV7-9 with TRBJ2-1; 10 positions match TRBD2. This CDR3 spans 14 amino acids. The trim removed 11 bases at V and 3 bases at J, leaving 7 bases unmatched. Germline V CDR1 and CDR2: SEHNR, FQNEAQ (reference sequence). The chain's CDR3 is CAGGGLAVYNEQFF. The CDR3 DNA reads as TGTGCCGGGGGAGGACTAGCGGTCTACAATGAGCAGTTCTTC.

This clone was picked up one time. The V gene is TRBV30, the J gene TRBJ2-1, with 10 bases that match TRBD2. V gave up 0 bases and J gave up 6 bases; unmatched junction bases: 8. Germline V gene lookup returns CDR1 GTSNPN and CDR2 SVGIG (reference sequence). This CDR3 spans 16 amino acids. CDR3 residues: CAWSVPPASGSNEQFF. The CDR3 region has the DNA TGTGCCTGGAGTGTACCTCCGGCTAGCGGGAGCAATGAGCAGTTCTTC.

V and J are TRBV5-1 and TRBJ2-7; a possible D gene is TRBD2 (6 bases). V lost 4 bases and J 2 bases, leaving 13 bases between the germline ends. CDR3 size: 14 residues. From germline, CDR1 is SGHRS and CDR2 YFSETQ. CDR3 loop: CASSAGTPPYEQYF. CDR3 in DNA: TGCGCCAGCAGCGCTGGGACTCCACCCTACGAGCAGTACTTC. The entire variable domain, with the rest obtained from reference TRBV5-1 and TRBJ2-7, is as follows: KAGVTQTPRYLIKTRGQQVTLSCSPISGHRSVSWYQQTPGQGLQFLFEYFSETQRNKGNFPGRFSGRQFSNSRSEMNVSTLELGDSALYLCASSAGTPPYEQYFGPGTRLTVT.

This chain joins TRBV18 and TRBJ2-7; TRBD2 is a possible D gene (7 bases). Germline V lookup: CDR1 KGHSH, CDR2 LQKENI. Trimming pared 0 bases from V and 1 base from J, leaving 10 bases between. This CDR3 has 15 amino acids. CDR3 sequence reads: CASSPPGGLSYEQYF. Here the CDR3 DNA reads TGTGCCAGCTCACCACCGGGGGGGCTTTCCTACGAGCAGTACTTC. Variable domain in full (rest from reference TRBV18 and TRBJ2-7): NAGVMQNPRHLVRRRGQEARLRCSPMKGHSHVYWYRQLPEEGLKFMVYLQKENIIDESGMPKERFSAEFPKEGPSILRIQQVVRGDSAAYFCASSPPGGLSYEQYFGPGTRLTVT.

This chain uses TRBV30 with TRBJ2-1; possibly TRBD2 for D (6 bases). The V end was cut by 1 base, the J end by 7 bases, with 17 bases between. Germline V CDR1 and CDR2: GTSNPN, SVGIG (reference sequence). This CDR3 region has 15 residues. The CDR3 is CAWSDRGTAINEQFF. The CDR3 DNA reads as TGTGCCTGGAGTGACCGGGGGACTGCCATAAATGAGCAGTTCTTC.

This clone was seen a single time. The chain is built from TRBV28 and TRBJ1-2; no firm D call. CDR1 is MDHEN, CDR2 SYDVKM, per germline. There are 14 residues in the CDR3. Trimming took off 3 bases at V and 5 bases at J, with 13 bases between the two ends. CDR3 DNA sequence: TGTGCCAGCAGTTTCGGAGGTGGCGGGTATGGCTACACCTTC. It translates to CASSFGGGGYGYTF.

J is TRBJ1-3 and V is TRBV15; D is unresolved. The CDR3 totals 14 residues. CDR1 is LNHNV and CDR2 is YYDKDF in the germline V gene (reference sequence). The germline V and J ends were trimmed by 10 bases and 0 bases, with 13 bases remaining between them. The CDR3 loop is CANTVGLSGNTIYF. The CDR3 DNA reads as TGTGCCAATACAGTGGGCCTCTCTGGAAACACCATATATTTT.

The chain is built from TRBV6-1 and TRBJ1-5; TRBD1 matches at 7 bases. V trimming: 2 bases; J trimming: 4 bases; junction bases outside the gene matches: 8. CDR1 is MNHNS, CDR2 SASEGT, per germline. This CDR3 has 16 residues. In DNA, the CDR3 is TGTGCCAGCAGTGAAACAGGGGCTATAAGTAATCAGCCCCAGCATTTT. Its protein product is CASSETGAISNQPQHF.

This clone was recorded once. This chain uses TRBV7-3 with TRBJ2-3; D may be TRBD2 (5 bases). The CDR3 consists of 16 residues. V dropped 2 bases and J dropped 2 bases, with 14 bases sitting between them. Germline CDR1 reads SGHTA; CDR2 reads FQGTGA. The CDR3 DNA sequence: TGTGCCAGCAGCTTAGTGTCTCGGGAATCCACAGATACGCAGTATTTT. Protein sequence: CASSLVSRESTDTQYF.

The genes are TRBV28 and TRBJ2-6, with a weak D call TRBD2 (5 bases). There are 18 residues in the CDR3. Germline V gives CDR1 MDHEN, CDR2 SYDVKM. V was pared by 1 base and J by 3 bases, with 16 bases between. For the CDR3, the DNA is TGTGCCAGCAGTTTATTGGAGGCTATTAAGGATGGGGCCAACGTCCTGACTTTC. Translation gives CASSLLEAIKDGANVLTF.

This clone came up once. The J gene is TRBJ2-1, the V gene TRBV24-1; TRBD2 matches at 9 bases. CDR3 size: 16 residues. V shed 1 base and J 2 bases; nucleotides not matched to a gene: 2. CDR1 KGHDR and CDR2 SFDVKD come from the germline V gene. CDR3 DNA: TGTGCCACCAGTGATTTTGCTAGCGGGACCTACAATGAGCAGTTCTTC. Encoded protein: CATSDFASGTYNEQFF.

The CDR3 DNA reads TGTGCCAGTAGTCCCCTCGGACTAGCGGGAGTAGAGGAGACCCAGTACTTC. It codes for CASSPLGLAGVEETQYF. This chain connects TRBV19 to TRBJ2-5; 13 positions match TRBD2. The CDR3 runs to 17 residues. V shed 5 bases and J 5 bases; nucleotides not matched to a gene: 11. The germline V gene encodes CDR1 LNHDA and CDR2 SQIVND (reference sequence).

The chain has TRBV5-1 and TRBJ1-2; D call uncertain. V lost 5 bases, J lost 1 base, and 15 bases lay in between. CDR1 SGHRS and CDR2 YFSETQ come from the germline V gene. This CDR3 is built from 15 residues. In nucleotides, the CDR3 is TGCGCCAGCAGTCAGGACGGGAATGGTAACTATGGCTACACCTTC. This codes for CASSQDGNGNYGYTF.

The rearrangement links TRBV28 to TRBJ2-2, with 8 nucleotides matching TRBD2. Germline V lookup: CDR1 MDHEN, CDR2 SYDVKM. The trim removed 2 bases at V and 6 bases at J, leaving 5 bases unmatched. This CDR3 contains 15 residues. The CDR3 here is CASSLRTSLAGELFF. In DNA, the CDR3 is TGTGCCAGCAGTTTACGGACTAGCCTCGCCGGGGAGCTGTTTTTT.

J is TRBJ1-4 and V is TRBV6-5; D may be TRBD1 (6 bases). The V end lost 2 bases, the J end lost 1 base, and 8 bases lay between the germline ends. The CDR3 is 15 amino acids. Germline assignment: CDR1 MNHEY and CDR2 SVGAGI. This CDR3 is CASSYEGGTNEKLFF. The CDR3 DNA follows: TGTGCCAGCAGTTACGAAGGGGGAACTAATGAAAAACTGTTTTTT.

This chain connects TRBV28 to TRBJ1-2; 7 bases map to TRBD1. The germline V gene encodes CDR1 MDHEN and CDR2 SYDVKM. The V and J ends lost 3 bases and 5 bases, in that order; junction bases with no gene match: 3. The CDR3 is 13 residues long. CDR3: CASSLGRGYGYTF. The CDR3 DNA reads TGTGCCAGCAGTTTGGGCAGGGGGTATGGCTACACCTTC.

This sequence joins TRBV5-1 and TRBJ1-4, with D possibly being TRBD1 (5 bases). V was shortened by 0 bases and J by 4 bases, with 7 bases between the two germline ends. The CDR3 sequence is 14 residues long. The germline gives CDR1 SGHRS, CDR2 YFSETQ. This chain's CDR3 is CASSLAGNNEKLFF. The CDR3 nucleotides are TGCGCCAGCAGCTTGGCAGGGAATAATGAAAAACTGTTTTTT.

This clone was recorded a few times. This chain uses TRBV24-1 with TRBJ2-5, with D tentatively TRBD2 (7 bases). In germline, CDR1 is KGHDR, CDR2 SFDVKD. CDR3 length: 15 amino acids. V was trimmed by 6 bases and J by 1 base, leaving 14 bases between them. In DNA form, the CDR3 reads TGTGCCACCAGTCGGGCGGGGGCCGCCCAAGAGACCCAGTACTTC. Amino acid sequence: CATSRAGAAQETQYF.

The chain couples TRBV5-6 to TRBJ1-1; no firm D call. This CDR3 is 15 amino acids long. Trimming took 0 bases from V and 4 from J, leaving 13 bases between them. Germline loops: CDR1 SGHDT, CDR2 YYEEEE. The CDR3 loop is CASSLASFPVTEAFF. CDR3 coding DNA: TGTGCCAGCAGCTTGGCGAGTTTTCCGGTCACTGAAGCTTTCTTT. The whole variable domain, filled in from reference TRBV5-6 and TRBJ1-1, reads DAGVTQSPTHLIKTRGQQVTLRCSPKSGHDTVSWYQQALGQGPQFIFQYYEEEERQRGNFPDRFSGHQFPNYSSELNVNALLLGDSALYLCASSLASFPVTEAFFGQGTRLTVV.